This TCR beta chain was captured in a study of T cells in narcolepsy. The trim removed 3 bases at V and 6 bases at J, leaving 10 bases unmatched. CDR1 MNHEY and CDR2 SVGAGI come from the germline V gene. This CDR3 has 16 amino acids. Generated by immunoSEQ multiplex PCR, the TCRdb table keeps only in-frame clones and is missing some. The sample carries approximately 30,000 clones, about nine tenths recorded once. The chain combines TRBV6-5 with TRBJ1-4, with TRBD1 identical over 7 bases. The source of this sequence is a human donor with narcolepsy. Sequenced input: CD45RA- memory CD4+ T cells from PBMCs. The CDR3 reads CASSYSPTGADEKLFF. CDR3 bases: TGTGCCAGCAGTTATAGCCCAACAGGGGCGGATGAAAAACTGTTTTTT.